The 9 T cell receptor beta chains listed next were all sequenced from one sample in a study of shared clonotypes between healthy human individuals. Repertoires were generated with immunoSEQ multiplex PCR, while TCRdb's copy carries only in-frame clones and drops some. The profile shows millions of clones, roughly 93% of them singletons. The material sequenced was naive CD4+ T cells from PBMCs. The subset was: CD45RA+ positively selected. These receptors were taken from a man between 18 and 29 years old in good health. Some clones in this sample may be carry-over from other donors' samples.

The chain combines TRBV10-3 with TRBJ2-4; D is uncertain. Trimming took off 5 bases at V and 1 base at J, with 15 bases between the two ends. Germline CDR1 ENHRY, CDR2 SYGVKD. The CDR3 sequence is 16 residues long. The CDR3 DNA is TGTGCCATCAGTTCCTCAATAGCCGGGGCCAAAAACATTCAGTACTTC. Its protein product is CAISSSIAGAKNIQYF.

About this clone itself: Other DNA sequences in the sample encode the same CDR3. The chain carries TRBV9 and TRBJ2-7; D possibly matches TRBD1 or TRBD2 (5 bases each). The V and J ends lost 3 bases and 0 bases respectively, with 10 bases between them. The CDR3 runs to 14 residues. Germline assignment: CDR1 SGDLS and CDR2 YYNGEE. Here the CDR3 DNA reads TGTGCCAGCAGCGCCACCGGGACCTCCTACGAGCAGTACTTC. Translation: CASSATGTSYEQYF.

Remarks on this clone: Other DNA variants within this sample encode the same CDR3. This sequence joins TRBV30 and TRBJ2-3, with a tentative D call TRBD1 (7 bases). V lost 3 bases to trimming and J lost 2 bases, with 9 bases between them. The germline V gene has CDR1 GTSNPN and CDR2 SVGIG (reference sequence). There are 13 residues in the CDR3. CDR3 sequence: CAWSRGDTDTQYF. CDR3 coding DNA: TGTGCCTGGAGCAGGGGGGACACAGATACGCAGTATTTT.

This chain links TRBV5-1 with TRBJ2-1; possible D gene TRBD2, 5 bases. This CDR3 has 16 residues. Between the trimmed V and J ends, which lost 4 bases and 7 bases, there was a span of 21 bases. Germline CDR1 SGHRS, CDR2 YFSETQ. CDR3 sequence: CASSRPSSWKGNEQFF. The CDR3 region has the DNA TGCGCCAGCAGCCGGCCTAGCTCCTGGAAGGGTAATGAGCAGTTCTTC.

The rearrangement uses TRBV5-6 and TRBJ2-5; no reliable D call. Germline V gene lookup returns CDR1 SGHDT and CDR2 YYEEEE. The CDR3 loop spans 14 amino acids. V lost 4 bases, J lost 5 bases, and 15 bases lay in between. CDR3 bases: TGTGCCAGCAGCCCGATGACCGGTGGGGAGACCCAGTACTTC. Amino acids: CASSPMTGGETQYF.

The chain uses TRBV28 and TRBJ2-7, with 12 bases aligning to TRBD2. Trimming took 8 bases from V and 2 from J; bases not matched to a gene: 4. This CDR3 has 14 amino acids. Germline loops: CDR1 MDHEN, CDR2 SYDVKM. In nucleotides, the CDR3 is TGTGCCAGCTTACCTAGCGGGAGGGCCTACGAGCAGTACTTC. Amino acid sequence: CASLPSGRAYEQYF.

V is TRBV9 and J is TRBJ2-3; 14 positions match TRBD2. CDR3 length: 22 amino acids. The V segment lost 4 bases and the J segment 1 base; nucleotides outside the gene matches: 20. Germline V lookup: CDR1 SGDLS, CDR2 YYNGEE. The CDR3 spells CASSPTPTSGRAGPWGTDTQYF. The CDR3 DNA sequence: TGTGCCAGCAGCCCCACCCCGACTAGCGGGAGGGCCGGGCCCTGGGGCACAGATACGCAGTATTTT.

Comment on this clone: Other DNA sequences in the same sample also yield this CDR3. The rearrangement joins TRBV7-3 to TRBJ2-1; no clear D. Looked up from germline, CDR1 is SGHTA and CDR2 is FQGTGA. V gave up 5 bases and J gave up 5 bases, with 10 bases separating them. CDR3 length equals 13 residues. Here the CDR3 DNA reads TGTGCCAGCAGCCTAAATCGCGACAATGAGCAGTTCTTC. This encodes CASSLNRDNEQFF.

CDR3 in amino acids: CAWTYQGGGTEAFF. The CDR3 bases are TGTGCCTGGACCTACCAGGGGGGGGGAACTGAAGCTTTCTTT. This chain uses TRBV30 with TRBJ1-1, with 7 bases matching TRBD1. Germline lookup yields CDR1 GTSNPN and CDR2 SVGIG (reference sequence). J was trimmed by 5 bases and V by 4 bases; bases with no gene match: 10. This CDR3 has 14 amino acids.